This T cell receptor (beta chain) was sequenced during a study of regulatory T cells in long-lasting Graves disease. iRepertoire HTBI primers and Arm-PCR of CDR3 regions built TCR beta libraries. A single record per CDR3 protein comes from TCRdb applying MiXCR to the multiplex PCR reads. In the table there are roughly 320,000 distinct CDR3 sequences, around 15% of which are singletons. V lost 6 bases, J lost 0 bases, and 4 bases stayed unmatched. The CDR3 has 14 residues. Germline V lookup: CDR1 MNHEY, CDR2 SMNVEV (reference sequence). The sample holds many counts of this clonotype. Time point in this sample: newly diagnosed GD, antithyroid drugs for less than 3 months. PBMCs provided the RNA from which the TCR library was made. A further study also used this sample, focusing on T cells in Graves' hyperthyroidism and ophthalmopathy.

Material: peripheral blood mononuclear cells (PBMCs), obtained at new diagnosis, from a patient treated with antithyroid drugs. This TCR derives from a man between 35 and 55 years old with Graves disease. This chain links TRBV27 with TRBJ1-1, with TRBD1 matching 7 bases. The CDR3 sequence is CASRVQGLNTEAFF. In DNA form, the CDR3 reads TGTGCCAGCAGGGTACAGGGGTTGAACACTGAAGCTTTCTTT.